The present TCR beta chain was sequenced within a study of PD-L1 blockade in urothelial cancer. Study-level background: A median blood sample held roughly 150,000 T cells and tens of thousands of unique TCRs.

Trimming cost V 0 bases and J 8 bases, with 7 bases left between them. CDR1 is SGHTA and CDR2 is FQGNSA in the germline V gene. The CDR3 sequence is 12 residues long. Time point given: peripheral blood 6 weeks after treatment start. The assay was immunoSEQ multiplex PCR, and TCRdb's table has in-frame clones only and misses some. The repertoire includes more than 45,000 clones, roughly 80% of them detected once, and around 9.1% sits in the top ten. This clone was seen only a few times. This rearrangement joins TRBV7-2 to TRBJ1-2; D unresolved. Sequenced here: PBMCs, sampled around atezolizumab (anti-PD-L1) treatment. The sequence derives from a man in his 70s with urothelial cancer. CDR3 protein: CASSLAVEGYTF. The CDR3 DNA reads TGTGCCAGCAGCTTAGCCGTGGAGGGCTACACCTTC. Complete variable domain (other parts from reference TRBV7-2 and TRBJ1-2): GAGVSQSPSNKVTEKGKDVELRCDPISGHTALYWYRQSLGQGLEFLIYFQGNSAPDKSGLPSDRFSAERTGGSVSTLTIQRTQQEDSAVYLCASSLAVEGYTFGSGTRLTVV.